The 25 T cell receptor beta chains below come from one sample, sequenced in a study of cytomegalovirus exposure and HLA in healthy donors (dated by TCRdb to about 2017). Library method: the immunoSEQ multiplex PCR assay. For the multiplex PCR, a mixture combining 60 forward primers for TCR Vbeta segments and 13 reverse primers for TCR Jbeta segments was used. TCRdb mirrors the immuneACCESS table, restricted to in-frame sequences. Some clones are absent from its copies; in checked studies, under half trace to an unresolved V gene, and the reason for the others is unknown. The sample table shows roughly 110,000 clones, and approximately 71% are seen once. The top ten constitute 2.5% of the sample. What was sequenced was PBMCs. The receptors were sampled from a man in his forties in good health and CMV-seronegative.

The CDR3 is CASRSPRQGAFGYTF. CDR3 sequence (DNA): TGTGCCAGCAGGTCCCCGAGACAGGGGGCGTTCGGCTACACCTTC. The V gene is TRBV6-5, the J gene TRBJ1-2; TRBD1 matches at 10 bases. With 6 bases clipped from V and 8 bases from J, the junction kept 12 bases outside the gene matches. The CDR3 has 15 residues. CDR1 and CDR2 from the germline V gene are MNHEY and SVGAGI.

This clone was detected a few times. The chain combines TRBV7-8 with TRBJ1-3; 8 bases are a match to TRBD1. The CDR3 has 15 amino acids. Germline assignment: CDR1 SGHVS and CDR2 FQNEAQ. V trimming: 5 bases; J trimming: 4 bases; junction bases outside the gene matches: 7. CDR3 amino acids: CASSLSRGRGNTIYF. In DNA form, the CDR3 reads TGTGCCAGCAGCCTTTCCAGGGGGCGCGGAAACACCATATATTTT.

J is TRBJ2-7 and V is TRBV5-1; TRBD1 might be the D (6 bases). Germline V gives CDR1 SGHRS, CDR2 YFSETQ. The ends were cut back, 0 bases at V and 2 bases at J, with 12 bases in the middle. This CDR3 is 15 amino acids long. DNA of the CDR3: TGCGCCAGCAGCTTGGGGCCGGGACACACCTACGAGCAGTACTTC. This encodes CASSLGPGHTYEQYF. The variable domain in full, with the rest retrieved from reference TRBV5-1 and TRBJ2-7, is KAGVTQTPRYLIKTRGQQVTLSCSPISGHRSVSWYQQTPGQGLQFLFEYFSETQRNKGNFPGRFSGRQFSNSRSEMNVSTLELGDSALYLCASSLGPGHTYEQYFGPGTRLTVT.

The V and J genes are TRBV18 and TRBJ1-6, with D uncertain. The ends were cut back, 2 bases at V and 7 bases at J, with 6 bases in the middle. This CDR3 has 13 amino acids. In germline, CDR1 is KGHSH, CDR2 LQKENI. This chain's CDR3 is CASSPGTNSPLHF. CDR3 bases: TGTGCCAGCTCACCAGGTACAAATTCACCCCTCCACTTT.

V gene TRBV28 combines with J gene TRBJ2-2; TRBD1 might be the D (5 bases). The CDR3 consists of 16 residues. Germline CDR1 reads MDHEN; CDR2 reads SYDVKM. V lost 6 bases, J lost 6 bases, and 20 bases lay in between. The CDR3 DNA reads TGTGCCAGCAGACGGTCTTGGGGCTCCAAAGCCGGGGAGCTGTTTTTT. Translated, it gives CASRRSWGSKAGELFF.

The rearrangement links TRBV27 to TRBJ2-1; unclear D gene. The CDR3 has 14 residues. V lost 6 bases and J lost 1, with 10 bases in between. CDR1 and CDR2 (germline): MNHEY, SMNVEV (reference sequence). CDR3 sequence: CASRNTESYNEQFF. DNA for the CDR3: TGTGCCAGCAGGAACACAGAGTCCTACAATGAGCAGTTCTTC.

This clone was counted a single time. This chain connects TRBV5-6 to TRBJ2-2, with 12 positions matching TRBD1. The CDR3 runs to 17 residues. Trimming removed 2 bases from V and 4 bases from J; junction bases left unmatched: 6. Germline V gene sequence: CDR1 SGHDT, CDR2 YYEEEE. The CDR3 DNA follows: TGTGCCAGCAGCTTCCGCACGGGACAGGGGGCCACCGGGGAGCTGTTTTTT. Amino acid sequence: CASSFRTGQGATGELFF.

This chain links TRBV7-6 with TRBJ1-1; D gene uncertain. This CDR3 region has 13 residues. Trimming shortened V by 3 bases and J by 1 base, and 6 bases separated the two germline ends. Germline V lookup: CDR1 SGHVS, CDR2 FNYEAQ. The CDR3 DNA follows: TGTGCCAGCAGCTTTGCGGAGAACACTGAAGCTTTCTTT. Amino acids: CASSFAENTEAFF.

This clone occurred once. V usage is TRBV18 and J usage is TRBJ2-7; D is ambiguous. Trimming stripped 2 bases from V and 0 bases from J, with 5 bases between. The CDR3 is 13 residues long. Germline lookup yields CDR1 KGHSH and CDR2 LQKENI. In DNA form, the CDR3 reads TGTGCCAGCTCACCATATTCCTCCTACGAGCAGTACTTC. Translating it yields CASSPYSSYEQYF.

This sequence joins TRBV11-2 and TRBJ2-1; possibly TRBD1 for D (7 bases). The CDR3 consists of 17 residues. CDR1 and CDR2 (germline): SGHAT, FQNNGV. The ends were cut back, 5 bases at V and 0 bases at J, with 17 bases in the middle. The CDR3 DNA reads TGTGCCAGCAGCCTGCGGGACAGACCGCTCTCCTACAATGAGCAGTTCTTC. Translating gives CASSLRDRPLSYNEQFF.

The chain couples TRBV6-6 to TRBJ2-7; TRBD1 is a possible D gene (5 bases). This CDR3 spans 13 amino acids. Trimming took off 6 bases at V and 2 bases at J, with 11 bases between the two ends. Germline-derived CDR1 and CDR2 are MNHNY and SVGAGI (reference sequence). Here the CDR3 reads CASRDTPTYEQYF. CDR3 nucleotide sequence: TGTGCCAGCAGGGACACCCCCACCTACGAGCAGTACTTC.

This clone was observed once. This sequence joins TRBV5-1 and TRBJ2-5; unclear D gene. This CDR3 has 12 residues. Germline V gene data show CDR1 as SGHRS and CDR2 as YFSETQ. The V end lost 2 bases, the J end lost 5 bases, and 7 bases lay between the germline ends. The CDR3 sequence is CASSLEAETQYF. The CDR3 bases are TGCGCCAGCAGCTTAGAAGCGGAGACCCAGTACTTC. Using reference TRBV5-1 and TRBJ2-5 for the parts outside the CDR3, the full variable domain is KAGVTQTPRYLIKTRGQQVTLSCSPISGHRSVSWYQQTPGQGLQFLFEYFSETQRNKGNFPGRFSGRQFSNSRSEMNVSTLELGDSALYLCASSLEAETQYFGPGTRLLVL.

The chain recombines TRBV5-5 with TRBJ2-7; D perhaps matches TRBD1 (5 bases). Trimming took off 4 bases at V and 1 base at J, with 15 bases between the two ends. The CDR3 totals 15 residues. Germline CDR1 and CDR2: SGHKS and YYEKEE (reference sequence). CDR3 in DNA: TGTGCCAGCAGCCTGGACAACTGGGCTTCCTACGAGCAGTACTTC. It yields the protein CASSLDNWASYEQYF. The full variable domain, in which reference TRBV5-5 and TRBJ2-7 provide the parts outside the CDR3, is DAGVTQSPTHLIKTRGQQVTLRCSPISGHKSVSWYQQVLGQGPQFIFQYYEKEERGRGNFPDRFSARQFPNYSSELNVNALLLGDSALYLCASSLDNWASYEQYFGPGTRLTVT.

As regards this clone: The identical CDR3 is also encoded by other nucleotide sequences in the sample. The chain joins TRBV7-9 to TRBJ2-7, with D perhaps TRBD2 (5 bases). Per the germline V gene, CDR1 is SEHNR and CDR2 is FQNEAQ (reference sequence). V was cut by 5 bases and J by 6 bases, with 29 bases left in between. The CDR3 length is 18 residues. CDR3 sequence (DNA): TGTGCCAGCAGCGAATTCCCTCCATCAGCCGGAACTAGAAGCGAGCAGTACTTC. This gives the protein CASSEFPPSAGTRSEQYF.

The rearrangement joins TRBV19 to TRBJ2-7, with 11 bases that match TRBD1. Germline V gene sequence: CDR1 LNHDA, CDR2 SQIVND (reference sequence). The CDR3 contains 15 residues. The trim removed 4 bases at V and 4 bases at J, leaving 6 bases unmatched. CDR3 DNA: TGTGCCAGTAGTAGTAGGGACAGGGGGAAATACGAGCAGTACTTC. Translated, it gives CASSSRDRGKYEQYF. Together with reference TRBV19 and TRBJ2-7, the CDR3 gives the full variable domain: DGGITQSPKYLFRKEGQNVTLSCEQNLNHDAMYWYRQDPGQGLRLIYYSQIVNDFQKGDIAEGYSVSREKKESFPLTVTSAQKNPTAFYLCASSSRDRGKYEQYFGPGTRLTVT.

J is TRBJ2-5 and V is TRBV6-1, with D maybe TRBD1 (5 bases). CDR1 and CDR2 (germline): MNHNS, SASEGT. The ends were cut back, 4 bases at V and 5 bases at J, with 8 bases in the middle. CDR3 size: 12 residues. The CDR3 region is CASSANRETQYF. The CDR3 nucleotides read TGTGCCAGCAGTGCAAACAGGGAGACCCAGTACTTC.

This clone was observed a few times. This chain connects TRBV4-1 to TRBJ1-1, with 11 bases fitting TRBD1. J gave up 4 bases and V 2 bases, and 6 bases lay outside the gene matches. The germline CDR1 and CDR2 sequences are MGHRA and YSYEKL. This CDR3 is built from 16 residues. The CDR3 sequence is CASSQLGTGGGTEAFF. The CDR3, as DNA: TGCGCCAGCAGCCAACTTGGGACAGGGGGAGGCACTGAAGCTTTCTTT.

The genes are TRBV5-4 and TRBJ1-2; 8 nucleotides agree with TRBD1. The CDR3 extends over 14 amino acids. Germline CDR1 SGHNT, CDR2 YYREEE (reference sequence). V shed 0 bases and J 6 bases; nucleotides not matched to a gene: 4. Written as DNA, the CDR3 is TGTGCCAGCAGCTTGGGACAGGGGTTCAATGGCTACACCTTC. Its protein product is CASSLGQGFNGYTF.

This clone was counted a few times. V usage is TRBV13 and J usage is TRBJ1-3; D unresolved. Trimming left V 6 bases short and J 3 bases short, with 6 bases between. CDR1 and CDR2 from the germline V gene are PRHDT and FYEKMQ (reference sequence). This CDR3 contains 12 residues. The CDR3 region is CASSRVGNTIYF. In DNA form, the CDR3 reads TGTGCCAGCAGTCGAGTTGGAAACACCATATATTTT. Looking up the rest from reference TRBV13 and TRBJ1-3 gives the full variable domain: AAGVIQSPRHLIKEKRETATLKCYPIPRHDTVYWYQQGPGQDPQFLISFYEKMQSDKGSIPDRFSAQQFSDYHSELNMSSLELGDSALYFCASSRVGNTIYFGEGSWLTVV.

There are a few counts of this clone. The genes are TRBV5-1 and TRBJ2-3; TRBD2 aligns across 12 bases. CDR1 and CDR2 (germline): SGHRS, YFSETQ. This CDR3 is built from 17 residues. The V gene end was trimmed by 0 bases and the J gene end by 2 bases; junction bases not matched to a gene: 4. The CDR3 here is CASSLVGLAGPTDTQYF. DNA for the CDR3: TGCGCCAGCAGCTTGGTAGGACTAGCGGGACCCACAGATACGCAGTATTTT.

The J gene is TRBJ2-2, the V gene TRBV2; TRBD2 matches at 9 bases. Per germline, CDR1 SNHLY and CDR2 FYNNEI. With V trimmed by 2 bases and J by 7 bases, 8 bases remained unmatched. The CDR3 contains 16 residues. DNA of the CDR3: TGTGCCAGCAGTGAAATGGCGGGGGGGCTCGGCGGGGAGCTGTTTTTT. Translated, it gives CASSEMAGGLGGELFF.

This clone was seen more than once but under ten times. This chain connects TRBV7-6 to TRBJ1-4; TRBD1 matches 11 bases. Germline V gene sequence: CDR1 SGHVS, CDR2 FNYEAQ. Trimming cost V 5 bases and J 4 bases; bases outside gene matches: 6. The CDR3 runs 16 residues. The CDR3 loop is CASSVTGTGGNEKLFF. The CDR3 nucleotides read TGTGCCAGCAGCGTGACCGGGACAGGGGGTAATGAAAAACTGTTTTTT.

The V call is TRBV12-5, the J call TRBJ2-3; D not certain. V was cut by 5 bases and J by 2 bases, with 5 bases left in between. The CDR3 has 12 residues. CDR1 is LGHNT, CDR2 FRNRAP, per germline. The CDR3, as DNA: TGTGCTAGTGGTACAGCCACAGATACGCAGTATTTT. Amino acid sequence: CASGTATDTQYF.

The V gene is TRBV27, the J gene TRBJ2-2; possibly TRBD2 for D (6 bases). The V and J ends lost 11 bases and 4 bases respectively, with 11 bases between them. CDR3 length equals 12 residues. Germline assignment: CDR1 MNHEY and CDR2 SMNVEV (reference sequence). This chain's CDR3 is CASGDVTGELFF. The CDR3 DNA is TGTGCCTCGGGGGATGTCACCGGGGAGCTGTTTTTT.

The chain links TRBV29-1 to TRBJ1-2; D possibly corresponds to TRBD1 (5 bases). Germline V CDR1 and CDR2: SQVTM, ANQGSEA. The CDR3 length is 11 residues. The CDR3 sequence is CVGGIDSGYTF. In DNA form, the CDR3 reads TGCGTCGGGGGGATTGACTCTGGCTACACCTTC.